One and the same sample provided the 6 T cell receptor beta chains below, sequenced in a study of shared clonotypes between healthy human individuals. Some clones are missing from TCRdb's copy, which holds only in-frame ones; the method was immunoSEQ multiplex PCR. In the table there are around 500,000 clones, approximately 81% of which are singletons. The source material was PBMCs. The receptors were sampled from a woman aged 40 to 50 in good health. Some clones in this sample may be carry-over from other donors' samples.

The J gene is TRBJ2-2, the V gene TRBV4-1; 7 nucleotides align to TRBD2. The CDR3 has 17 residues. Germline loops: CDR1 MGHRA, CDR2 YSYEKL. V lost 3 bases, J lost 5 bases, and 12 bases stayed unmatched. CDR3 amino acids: CASSHGRLAGETGELFF. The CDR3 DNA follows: TGCGCCAGCAGCCATGGTCGATTAGCGGGCGAGACCGGGGAGCTGTTTTTT.

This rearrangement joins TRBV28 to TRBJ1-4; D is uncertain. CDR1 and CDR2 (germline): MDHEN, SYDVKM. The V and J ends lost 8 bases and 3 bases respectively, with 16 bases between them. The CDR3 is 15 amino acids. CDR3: CASSLLGKANEKLFF. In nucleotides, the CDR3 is TGTGCCAGCTCATTGTTAGGGAAGGCTAATGAAAAACTGTTTTTT.

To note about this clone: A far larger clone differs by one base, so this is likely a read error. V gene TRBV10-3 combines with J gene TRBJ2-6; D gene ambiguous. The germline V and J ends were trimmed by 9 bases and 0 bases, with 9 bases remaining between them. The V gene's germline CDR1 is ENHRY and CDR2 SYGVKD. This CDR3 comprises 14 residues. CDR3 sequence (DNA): TGTGCCATTTTACAGAGCTCTGGGGCCAACGTCCTGACTTTC. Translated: CAILQSSGANVLTF.

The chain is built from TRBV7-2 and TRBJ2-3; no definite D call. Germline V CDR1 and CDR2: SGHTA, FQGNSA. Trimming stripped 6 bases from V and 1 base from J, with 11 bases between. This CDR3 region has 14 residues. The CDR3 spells CASRLRLGTDTQYF. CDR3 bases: TGTGCCAGCAGGCTACGGCTTGGCACAGATACGCAGTATTTT.

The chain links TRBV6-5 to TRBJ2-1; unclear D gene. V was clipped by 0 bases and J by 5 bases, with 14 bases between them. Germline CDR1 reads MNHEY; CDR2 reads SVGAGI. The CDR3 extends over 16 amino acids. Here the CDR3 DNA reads TGTGCCAGCAGTTACTCGACGGTTTACTACAACAATGAGCAGTTCTTC. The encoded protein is CASSYSTVYYNNEQFF.

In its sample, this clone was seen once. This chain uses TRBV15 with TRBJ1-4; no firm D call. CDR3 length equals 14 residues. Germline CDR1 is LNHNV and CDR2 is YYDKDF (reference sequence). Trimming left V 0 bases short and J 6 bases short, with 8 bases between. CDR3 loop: CATSRDLLDEKLFF. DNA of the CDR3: TGTGCCACCAGCAGAGATCTCCTAGATGAAAAACTGTTTTTT. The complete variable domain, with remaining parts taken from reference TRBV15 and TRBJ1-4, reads DAMVIQNPRYQVTQFGKPVTLSCSQTLNHNVMYWYQQKSSQAPKLLFHYYDKDFNNEADTPDNFQSRRPNTSFCFLDIRSPGLGDTAMYLCATSRDLLDEKLFFGSGTQLSVL.